The 8 T cell receptor beta chains reported below all come from one sample, sequenced in a study of blood T cell repertoires in COVID-19. Profiling relied on immunoSEQ multiplex PCR, and the TCRdb table lists in-frame clones only, not all of them. The sample holds 28,000 or so clones, 88% seen once. The sequencing sample was made of peripheral blood. The receptors come from a man aged 60-69 years with COVID-19, enrolled during active disease.

The chain is built from TRBV9 and TRBJ2-2, with TRBD2 as a possible D gene (5 bases). Trimming stripped 6 bases from V and 5 bases from J, with 17 bases between. The CDR3 covers 15 residues. Germline V gene lookup returns CDR1 SGDLS and CDR2 YYNGEE. As DNA, the CDR3 is TGTGCCAGCACCCTAGGACCCACGGGGACCGGGGAGCTGTTTTTT. Translating it yields CASTLGPTGTGELFF. The variable domain in full, completed from reference TRBV9 and TRBJ2-2, reads DSGVTQTPKHLITATGQRVTLRCSPRSGDLSVYWYQQSLDQGLQFLIQYYNGEERAKGNILERFSAQQFPDLHSELNLSSLELGDSALYFCASTLGPTGTGELFFGEGSRLTVL.

The gene calls are TRBV11-2 and TRBJ2-1, with D possibly matching TRBD2 (5 bases). Germline V gene sequence: CDR1 SGHAT, CDR2 FQNNGV. The CDR3 sequence is 13 residues long. The germline V and J ends were trimmed by 0 bases and 15 bases, with 15 bases remaining between them. As DNA, the CDR3 is TGTGCCAGCAGCTTAGATCGAGAGGGCAACGCGTTCTTC. Its translation: CASSLDREGNAFF.

The genes are TRBV21-1 and TRBJ1-1. TRBV21-1 is a pseudogene. The CDR3 covers 15 residues. Here the CDR3 DNA reads TGTGCCAGCAGCAAAGCCGGGACCCTCTCGGGGGGAGCTTTCTTT. This codes for CASSKAGTLSGGAFF.

The chain recombines TRBV6-2 or TRBV6-3 with TRBJ2-3; 13 bases line up with TRBD2. The CDR3 is 16 residues long. Trimming at V came to 6 bases and at J to 2 bases, leaving 5 bases not matched to a gene. Germline V gene data show CDR1 as MNHEY and CDR2 as SVGEGT. The CDR3: CASSRGTSGDTDTQYF. The CDR3 coding sequence is TGTGCCAGCAGCCGCGGGACTAGCGGGGACACAGATACGCAGTATTTT.

V is TRBV20-1 and J is TRBJ1-1; no clear D. The V end lost 3 bases, the J end lost 1 base, and 6 bases lay between the germline ends. The CDR3 sequence is 12 residues long. Germline V gene lookup returns CDR1 DFQATT and CDR2 SNEGSKA (reference sequence). The DNA of the CDR3 is TGCAGTGCTAGTACGGGGAACACTGAAGCTTTCTTT. Translated: CSASTGNTEAFF.

The V and J genes are TRBV28 and TRBJ2-7, with a possible D match to TRBD2 (5 bases). From germline, CDR1 is MDHEN and CDR2 SYDVKM. This CDR3 region has 16 residues. V was cut by 8 bases and J by 4 bases, with 24 bases left in between. The CDR3 DNA reads TGTGCCAGCCACAGAAGGAACAACCTGGGAGCTTACGAGCAGTACTTC. It encodes CASHRRNNLGAYEQYF. The variable domain in full, completed from reference TRBV28 and TRBJ2-7, reads DVKVTQSSRYLVKRTGEKVFLECVQDMDHENMFWYRQDPGLGLRLIYFSYDVKMKEKGDIPEGYSVSREKKERFSLILESASTNQTSMYLCASHRRNNLGAYEQYFGPGTRLTVT.

J is TRBJ1-1 and V is TRBV19; possible D gene TRBD1, 6 bases. Germline CDR1 LNHDA, CDR2 SQIVND (reference sequence). The V gene lost 9 bases and the J gene lost 3 bases, with 29 bases spanning the gap. The CDR3 has 18 amino acids. DNA of the CDR3: TGTGCCAGGGCGACTAGCGGGAAAGGGGTAAGGGGGTACACTGAAGCTTTCTTT. This sequence encodes CARATSGKGVRGYTEAFF.

This clone occurred a few times. The chain uses TRBV28 and TRBJ2-3; D is uncertain. Looked up from germline, CDR1 is MDHEN and CDR2 is SYDVKM. The germline V and J ends were trimmed by 1 base and 3 bases, with 11 bases remaining between them. This CDR3 has 15 amino acids. The DNA of the CDR3 is TGTGCCAGCAGTTTATCAGGAATACTTACAGATACGCAGTATTTT. Residues: CASSLSGILTDTQYF.